This T cell receptor (beta chain) was profiled in a study of T cells after yellow fever vaccination (dated by TCRdb to between 2018 and 2021). For the study in its entirety: Libraries from fractions with low cell numbers were prepared with the SMART-Seq v4 Ultra Low Input RNA kit. To track T-cell clones before and after primary and booster YFV17D yellow fever vaccination, bulk TCR alpha and beta repertoires were sequenced longitudinally. Two healthy male donors, one aged 18 to 29 and one aged 30 to 39 years, were included in the cohort. Blood was drawn at multiple timepoints before and after primary and secondary immunization, with bulk PBMC replicates and cell subsets isolated.

Based on the germline V gene (reference sequence), the CDR1 and CDR2 sequences are DFQATT and SNEGSKA. The CDR3 numbers 15 residues from cysteine through phenylalanine. The sequence is cut down to CDR3 DNA, 45 bases in frame from base 1. The V and J ends are trimmed by 2 bases and 0 bases, leaving 14 bases between them. The intended sense of this specimen's treatment or condition label: live attenuated yellow fever vaccine strain. Two biological replicates of bulk PBMCs were collected at each blood-draw timepoint. PBMCs were isolated from peripheral blood using a standard Ficoll-Paque protocol. TriZol was used to extract RNA from bulk PBMCs, from CD4 and CD8 fractions, and from dextramer-positive and dextramer-negative fractions. TCR cDNA was synthesized by 5'RACE template switching, through which a universal primer site and unique molecular identifiers were introduced. cDNA synthesis was primed from both the TCR alpha and TCR beta constant segments. Library amplification involved two PCR steps, and the second step added sample barcodes and sequencing adapters. Sequencing of libraries was performed on Illumina HiSeq 2500 (2x100 bp) or NovaSeq (2x150 bp). The study's own analysis went as follows. MIGEC was used to demultiplex reads and collapse the reads into UMI consensus sequences, and MiXCR was used for V(D)J alignment. Clonotypes responding to the vaccine were identified with edgeR on replicate PBMC samples, with the criteria of FDR below 0.01 and a log2 fold change above 5 up to day 15. Bulk clonotypes were assigned CD4 or CD8 identity according to which sequenced CD4 or CD8 repertoire held them at higher abundance. In-frame beta chains were kept once TCRdb had trimmed the public reads at Q25 with fastp and called clones with MiXCR. One record per CDR3 amino acid sequence lists the most common genes and DNA. The V and J calls shown here were made by TCRdb, not taken from the authors' results. The sample table lists fewer than 450,000 distinct CDR3 sequences, around 8.1% of them with a count of one. The ten largest account for 17% of the sample.

This clonotype was picked up a small number of times. Its target antigen remains unknown. Within one base of it there is no much larger clone, and no base qualities were kept. Here is what the overall study found, with its caveats: A small fraction of clonotypes appeared in both the CD4 and CD8 compartments, likely as a result of convergent recombination. After the booster, most of the clones that had expanded following primary vaccination were detected again (almost 98% of CD4 and around 88% of CD8), which suggests that memory was broadly maintained. Compared with the primary T-cell response, the secondary T-cell response was weaker but faster, peaking on day 5 rather than day 15. Only a couple of donors were included in the study, so the extent to which the findings can be generalized is limited. Computational filtering was required because FACS-sorted repertoires could contain abundant contaminating clonotypes from the bulk population.

The TCR sequence derives from a man aged 18 to 30 who received the YFV17D yellow fever vaccine. The source material was PBMCs, sampled roughly seven weeks after the first yellow fever vaccination. The V gene is TRBV20-1 and the J gene is TRBJ2-7; too little of a D gene remains to name it. The CDR3 is CSARLLMSGSYEQYF. The DNA sequence is given as TGCAGTGCTAGATTATTGATGTCGGGCTCCTACGAGCAGTACTTC.